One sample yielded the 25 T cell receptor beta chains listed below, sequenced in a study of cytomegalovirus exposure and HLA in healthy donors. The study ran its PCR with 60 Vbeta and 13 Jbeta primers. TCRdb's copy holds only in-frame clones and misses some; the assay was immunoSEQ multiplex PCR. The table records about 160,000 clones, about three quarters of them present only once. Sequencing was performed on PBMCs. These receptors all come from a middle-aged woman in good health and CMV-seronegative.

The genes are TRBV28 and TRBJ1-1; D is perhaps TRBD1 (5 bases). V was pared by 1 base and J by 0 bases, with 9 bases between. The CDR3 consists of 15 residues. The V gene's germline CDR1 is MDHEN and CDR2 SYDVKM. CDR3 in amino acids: CASSLLFRVNTEAFF. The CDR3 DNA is TGTGCCAGCAGTTTATTGTTCAGGGTGAACACTGAAGCTTTCTTT.

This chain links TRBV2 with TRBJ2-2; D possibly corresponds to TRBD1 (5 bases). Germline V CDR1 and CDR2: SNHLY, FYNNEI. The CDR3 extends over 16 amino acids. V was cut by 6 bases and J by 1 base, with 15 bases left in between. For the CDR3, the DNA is TGTGCCAGCAGCCCTGCTAAAGACAGGAACACCGGGGAGCTGTTTTTT. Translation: CASSPAKDRNTGELFF.

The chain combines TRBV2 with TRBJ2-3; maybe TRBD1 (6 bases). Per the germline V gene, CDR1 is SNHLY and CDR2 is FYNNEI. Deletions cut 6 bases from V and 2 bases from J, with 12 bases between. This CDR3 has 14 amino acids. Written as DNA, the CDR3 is TGTGCCAGCAGGCGACAGGAGTACACAGATACGCAGTATTTT. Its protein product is CASRRQEYTDTQYF.

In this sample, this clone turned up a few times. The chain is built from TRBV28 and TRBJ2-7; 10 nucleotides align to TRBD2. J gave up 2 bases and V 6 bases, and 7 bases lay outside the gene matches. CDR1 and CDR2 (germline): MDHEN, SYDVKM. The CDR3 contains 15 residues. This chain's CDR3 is CASSPPSGGAYEQYF. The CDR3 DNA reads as TGTGCCAGCAGCCCCCCCAGCGGGGGGGCCTACGAGCAGTACTTC. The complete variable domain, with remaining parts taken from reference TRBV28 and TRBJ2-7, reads DVKVTQSSRYLVKRTGEKVFLECVQDMDHENMFWYRQDPGLGLRLIYFSYDVKMKEKGDIPEGYSVSREKKERFSLILESASTNQTSMYLCASSPPSGGAYEQYFGPGTRLTVT.

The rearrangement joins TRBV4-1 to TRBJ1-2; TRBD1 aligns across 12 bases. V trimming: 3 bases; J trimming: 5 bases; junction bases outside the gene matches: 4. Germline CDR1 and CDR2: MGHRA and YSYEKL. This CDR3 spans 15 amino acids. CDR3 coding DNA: TGCGCCAGCAGCCACGGGACAGGGGGCGGGTATGGCTACACCTTC. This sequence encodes CASSHGTGGGYGYTF.

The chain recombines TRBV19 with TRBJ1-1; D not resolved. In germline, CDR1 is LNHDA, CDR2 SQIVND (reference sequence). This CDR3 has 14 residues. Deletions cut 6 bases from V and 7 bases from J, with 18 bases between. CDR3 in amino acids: CASSPGRALLEAFF. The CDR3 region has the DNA TGTGCCAGTAGCCCGGGGAGGGCGCTTCTTGAAGCTTTCTTT.

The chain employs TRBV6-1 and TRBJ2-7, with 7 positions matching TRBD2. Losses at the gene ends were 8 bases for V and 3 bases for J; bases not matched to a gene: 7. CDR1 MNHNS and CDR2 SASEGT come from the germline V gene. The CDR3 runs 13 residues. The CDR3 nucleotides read TGTGCCAGCCTCGGGGGGACCCTCTACGAGCAGTACTTC. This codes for CASLGGTLYEQYF.

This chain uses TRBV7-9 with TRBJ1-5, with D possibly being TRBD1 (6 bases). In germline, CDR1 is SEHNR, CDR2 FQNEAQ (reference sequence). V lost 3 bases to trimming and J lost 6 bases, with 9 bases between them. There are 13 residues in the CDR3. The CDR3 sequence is CASSFAGAQPQHF. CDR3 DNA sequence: TGTGCCAGCAGCTTTGCAGGGGCTCAGCCCCAGCATTTT. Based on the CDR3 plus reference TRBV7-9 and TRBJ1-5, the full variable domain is DTGVSQNPRHKITKRGQNVTFRCDPISEHNRLYWYRQTLGQGPEFLTYFQNEAQLEKSRLLSDRFSAERPKGSFSTLEIQRTEQGDSAMYLCASSFAGAQPQHFGDGTRLSIL.

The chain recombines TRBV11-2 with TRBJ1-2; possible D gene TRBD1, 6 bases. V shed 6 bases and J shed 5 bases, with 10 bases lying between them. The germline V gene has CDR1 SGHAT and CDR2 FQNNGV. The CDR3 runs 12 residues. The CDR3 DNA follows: TGTGCCAGCAGTCGCACAGGGTATGGCTACACCTTC. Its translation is CASSRTGYGYTF. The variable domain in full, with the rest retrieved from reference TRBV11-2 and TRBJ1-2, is EAGVAQSPRYKIIEKRQSVAFWCNPISGHATLYWYQQILGQGPKLLIQFQNNGVVDDSQLPKDRFSAERLKGVDSTLKIQPAKLEDSAVYLCASSRTGYGYTFGSGTRLTVV.

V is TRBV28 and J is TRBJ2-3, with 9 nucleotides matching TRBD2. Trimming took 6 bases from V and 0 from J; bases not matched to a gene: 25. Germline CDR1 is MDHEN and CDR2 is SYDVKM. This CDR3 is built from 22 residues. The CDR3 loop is CASSPLKLASGVIGHSTDTQYF. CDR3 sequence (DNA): TGTGCCAGCAGCCCCTTGAAGTTGGCTAGCGGGGTCATAGGGCATAGCACAGATACGCAGTATTTT.

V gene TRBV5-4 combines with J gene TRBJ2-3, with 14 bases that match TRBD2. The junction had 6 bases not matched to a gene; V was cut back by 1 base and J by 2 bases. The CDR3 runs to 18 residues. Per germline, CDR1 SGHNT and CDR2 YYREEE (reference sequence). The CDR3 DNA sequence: TGTGCCAGCAGCTTGAAGACTAGCGGGGGGGGCTCCACAGATACGCAGTATTTT. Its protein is CASSLKTSGGGSTDTQYF.

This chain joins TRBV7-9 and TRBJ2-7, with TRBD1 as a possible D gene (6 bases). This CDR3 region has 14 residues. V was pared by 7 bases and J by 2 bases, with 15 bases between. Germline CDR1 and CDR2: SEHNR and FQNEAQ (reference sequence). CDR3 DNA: TGTGCCAGCAATCGTCAGGGGTCTACCTACGAGCAGTACTTC. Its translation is CASNRQGSTYEQYF.

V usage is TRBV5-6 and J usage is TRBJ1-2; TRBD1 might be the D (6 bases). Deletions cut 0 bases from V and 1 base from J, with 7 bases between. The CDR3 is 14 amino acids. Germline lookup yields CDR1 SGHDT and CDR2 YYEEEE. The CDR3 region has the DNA TGTGCCAGCAGCTTGGGACAGGATAACTATGGCTACACCTTC. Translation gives CASSLGQDNYGYTF.

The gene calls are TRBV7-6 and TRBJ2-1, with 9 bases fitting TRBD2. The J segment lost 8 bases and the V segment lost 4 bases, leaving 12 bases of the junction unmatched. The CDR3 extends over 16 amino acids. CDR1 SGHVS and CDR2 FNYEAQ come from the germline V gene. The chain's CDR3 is CASSSRTRGGVYEQFF. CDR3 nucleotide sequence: TGTGCCAGCAGCTCCCGAACGCGGGGGGGTGTCTATGAGCAGTTCTTC.

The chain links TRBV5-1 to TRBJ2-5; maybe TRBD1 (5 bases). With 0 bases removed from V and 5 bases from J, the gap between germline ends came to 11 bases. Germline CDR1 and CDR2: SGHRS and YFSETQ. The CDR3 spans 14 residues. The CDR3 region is CASSLGGRAETQYF. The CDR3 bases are TGCGCCAGCAGCTTGGGGGGCAGGGCGGAGACCCAGTACTTC. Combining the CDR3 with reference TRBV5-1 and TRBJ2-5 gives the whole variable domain KAGVTQTPRYLIKTRGQQVTLSCSPISGHRSVSWYQQTPGQGLQFLFEYFSETQRNKGNFPGRFSGRQFSNSRSEMNVSTLELGDSALYLCASSLGGRAETQYFGPGTRLLVL.

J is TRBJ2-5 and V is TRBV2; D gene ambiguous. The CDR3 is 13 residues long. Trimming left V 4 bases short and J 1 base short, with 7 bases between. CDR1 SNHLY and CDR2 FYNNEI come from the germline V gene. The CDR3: CASSVDTQETQYF. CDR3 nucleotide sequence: TGTGCCAGCAGTGTAGACACCCAAGAGACCCAGTACTTC.

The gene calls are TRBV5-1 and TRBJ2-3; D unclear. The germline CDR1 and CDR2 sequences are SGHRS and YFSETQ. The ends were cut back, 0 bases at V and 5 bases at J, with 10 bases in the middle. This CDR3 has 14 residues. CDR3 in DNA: TGCGCCAGCAGCTTGGCTCCGTTTTTAGATACGCAGTATTTT. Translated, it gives CASSLAPFLDTQYF. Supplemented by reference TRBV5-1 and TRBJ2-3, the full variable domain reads KAGVTQTPRYLIKTRGQQVTLSCSPISGHRSVSWYQQTPGQGLQFLFEYFSETQRNKGNFPGRFSGRQFSNSRSEMNVSTLELGDSALYLCASSLAPFLDTQYFGPGTRLTVL.

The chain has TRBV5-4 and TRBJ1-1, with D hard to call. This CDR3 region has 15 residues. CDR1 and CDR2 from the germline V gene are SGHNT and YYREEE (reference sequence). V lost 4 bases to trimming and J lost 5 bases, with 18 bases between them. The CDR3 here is CASSPTPHGETEAFF. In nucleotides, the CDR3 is TGTGCCAGCAGCCCTACCCCCCACGGAGAGACTGAAGCTTTCTTT.

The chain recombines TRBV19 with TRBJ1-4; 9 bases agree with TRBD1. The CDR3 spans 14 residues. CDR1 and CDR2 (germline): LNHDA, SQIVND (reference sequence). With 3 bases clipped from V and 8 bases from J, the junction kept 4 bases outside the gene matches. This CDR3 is CASSIGTGQEKLFF. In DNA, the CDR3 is TGTGCCAGTAGTATTGGGACAGGGCAAGAAAAACTGTTTTTT. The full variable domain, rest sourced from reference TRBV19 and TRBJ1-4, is DGGITQSPKYLFRKEGQNVTLSCEQNLNHDAMYWYRQDPGQGLRLIYYSQIVNDFQKGDIAEGYSVSREKKESFPLTVTSAQKNPTAFYLCASSIGTGQEKLFFGSGTQLSVL.

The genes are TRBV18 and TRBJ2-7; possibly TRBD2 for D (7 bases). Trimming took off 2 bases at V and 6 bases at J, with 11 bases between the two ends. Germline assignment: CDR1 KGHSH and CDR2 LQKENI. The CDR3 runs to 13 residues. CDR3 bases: TGTGCCAGCTCACCATGGGGGGGGGCCGAGCAGTACTTC. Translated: CASSPWGGAEQYF.

Written as DNA, the CDR3 is TGTGCCAGCAGCTCCCAGGTCGGTTCCTACAATGAGCAGTTCTTC. Translated, it gives CASSSQVGSYNEQFF. The rearrangement links TRBV6-1 to TRBJ2-1; D call uncertain. The CDR3 has 15 amino acids. Between the trimmed V and J ends, which lost 6 bases and 1 base, there was a span of 13 bases. CDR1 MNHNS and CDR2 SASEGT come from the germline V gene.

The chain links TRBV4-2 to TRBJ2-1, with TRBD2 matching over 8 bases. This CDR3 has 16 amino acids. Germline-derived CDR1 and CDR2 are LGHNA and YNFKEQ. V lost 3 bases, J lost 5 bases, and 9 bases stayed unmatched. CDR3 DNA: TGTGCCAGCAGCCAGGACGGGACTAGTTTGGACAATGAGCAGTTCTTC. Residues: CASSQDGTSLDNEQFF.

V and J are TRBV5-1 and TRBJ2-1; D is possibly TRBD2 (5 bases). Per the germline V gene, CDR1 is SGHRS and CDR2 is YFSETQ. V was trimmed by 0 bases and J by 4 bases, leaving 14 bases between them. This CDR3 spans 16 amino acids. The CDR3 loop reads CASSLAAADQYNEQFF. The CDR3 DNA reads TGCGCCAGCAGCTTGGCCGCAGCGGATCAATACAATGAGCAGTTCTTC.

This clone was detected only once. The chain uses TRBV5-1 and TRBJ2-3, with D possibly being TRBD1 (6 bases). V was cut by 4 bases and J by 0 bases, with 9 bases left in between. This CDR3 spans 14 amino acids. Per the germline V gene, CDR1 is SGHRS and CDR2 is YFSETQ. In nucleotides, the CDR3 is TGCGCCAGCAGCGGACAGATGAGCACAGATACGCAGTATTTT. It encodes CASSGQMSTDTQYF.

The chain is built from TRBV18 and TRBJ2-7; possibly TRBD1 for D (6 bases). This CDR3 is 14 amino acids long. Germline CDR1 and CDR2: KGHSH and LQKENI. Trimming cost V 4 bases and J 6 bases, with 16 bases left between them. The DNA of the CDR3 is TGTGCCAGCTCACAGGGGGTATCGCAAGGCGAGCAGTACTTC. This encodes CASSQGVSQGEQYF. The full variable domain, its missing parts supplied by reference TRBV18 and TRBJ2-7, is NAGVMQNPRHLVRRRGQEARLRCSPMKGHSHVYWYRQLPEEGLKFMVYLQKENIIDESGMPKERFSAEFPKEGPSILRIQQVVRGDSAAYFCASSQGVSQGEQYFGPGTRLTVT.